This is a list of T cell receptor beta chains from one sample in a study of T cell responses to AZD1222 COVID-19 vaccine. Sequencing was performed with immunoSEQ multiplex PCR; in TCRdb, only in-frame clones are kept and a portion is missing. The sample includes over 130,000 clones. Sequencing input: peripheral blood. The receptors were sampled from an adult in good health. Each CDR3 is given with its conserved first and last residue. D genes are given only for firm matches.

CDR3aa | CDR3nt | j_gene | d_gene | v_gene | len
CASSGGRDRGPRSTDTQYF | TGCGCCAGCAGCGGGGGGAGGGACAGGGGCCCCCGCAGCACAGATACGCAGTATTTT | TRBJ2-3 | TRBD1 | TRBV5-1 | 19
CASSLIGVGTEAFF | TGTGCCAGCAGCTTAATTGGGGTAGGGACTGAAGCTTTCTTT | TRBJ1-1 | NA | TRBV7-3 | 14
CASTPGGSSNQPQHF | TGTGCCAGCACCCCCGGCGGGTCTAGCAATCAGCCCCAGCATTTT | TRBJ1-5 | NA | TRBV2 | 15
CASSPRGSVYEQYF | TGCGCCAGCAGCCCAAGGGGGTCGGTCTACGAGCAGTACTTC | TRBJ2-7 | NA | TRBV4-1 | 14
CASSGTRLDTGELFF | TGCGCCAGCAGCGGGACCCGGTTGGACACCGGGGAGCTGTTTTTT | TRBJ2-2 | NA | TRBV5-1 | 15
CASGYRDSETEAFF | TGCGCCAGCGGCTACAGGGATTCGGAGACTGAAGCTTTCTTT | TRBJ1-1 | NA | TRBV4-1 | 14
CASSIFEMPSNQPQHF | TGTGCCAGTAGTATATTCGAGATGCCGAGCAATCAGCCCCAGCATTTT | TRBJ1-5 | NA | TRBV19 | 16
CASSLAGGVESPLHF | TGCGCCAGCAGCTTGGCAGGCGGGGTGGAATCACCCCTCCACTTT | TRBJ1-6 | NA | TRBV5-1 | 15
CASRSGTSYNEQFF | TGTGCCAGCCGAAGCGGGACGTCCTACAATGAGCAGTTCTTC | TRBJ2-1 | TRBD2 | TRBV2 | 14
CASSVSYNEQFF | TGTGCCAGCAGCGTCTCCTACAATGAGCAGTTCTTC | TRBJ2-1 | NA | TRBV6-2/TRBV6-3 | 12
CASSSSSRAPYEQYF | TGTGCCAGCAGTTCATCCTCCAGGGCCCCCTACGAGCAGTACTTC | TRBJ2-7 | NA | TRBV28 | 15
CASSIPARGQPQHF | TGTGCCAGTAGTATCCCGGCGAGGGGACAGCCCCAGCATTTT | TRBJ1-5 | NA | TRBV19 | 14
CASSLGDNRGTEAFF | TGCGCCAGCAGCTTAGGGGACAATCGGGGCACTGAAGCTTTCTTT | TRBJ1-1 | NA | TRBV5-1 | 15
CASSQDPRGGEKLFF | TGTGCCAGCAGCCAAGACCCCCGGGGAGGTGAAAAACTGTTTTTT | TRBJ1-4 | NA | TRBV4-2 | 15
CASSPRDRPNYGYTF | TGTGCCAGCAGCCCCCGGGACAGGCCAAACTATGGCTACACCTTC | TRBJ1-2 | TRBD1 | TRBV11-3 | 15
CASSPMGGTEAFF | TGTGCCAGCAGCCCCATGGGGGGTACTGAAGCTTTCTTT | TRBJ1-1 | NA | TRBV6-5 | 13
CASSFSQYEQYF | TGTGCCAGCAGTTTTTCACAGTACGAGCAGTACTTC | TRBJ2-7 | NA | TRBV28 | 12